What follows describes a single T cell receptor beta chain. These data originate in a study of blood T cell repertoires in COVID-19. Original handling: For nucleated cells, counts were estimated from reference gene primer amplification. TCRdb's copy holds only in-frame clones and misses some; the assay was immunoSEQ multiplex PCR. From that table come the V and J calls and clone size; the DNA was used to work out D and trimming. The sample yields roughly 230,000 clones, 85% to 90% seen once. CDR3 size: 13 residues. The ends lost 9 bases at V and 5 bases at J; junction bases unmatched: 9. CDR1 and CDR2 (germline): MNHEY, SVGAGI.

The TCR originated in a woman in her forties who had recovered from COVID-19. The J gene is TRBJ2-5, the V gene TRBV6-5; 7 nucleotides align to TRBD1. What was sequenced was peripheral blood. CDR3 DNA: TGTGCCAGTGCCAGACAGGGTGAGGAGACCCAGTACTTC. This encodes CASARQGEETQYF.